The clone carrying this TCR beta chain was seen at least ten times. Antigen specificity is unknown. CDR1 is LNHDA, CDR2 SQIVND, per germline (reference sequence). The CDR3 has 13 residues. The V end was cut by 6 bases, the J end by 12 bases, with 17 bases between. The data belong to a study of T cells in Graves' hyperthyroidism and ophthalmopathy. Study-wide findings and caveats: Blood shared most expanded thyroid clonotypes above 0.001.

The definition of stable Graves' hyperthyroidism was no ophthalmopathy progression within 18 months. A patient was excluded if there was uncontrolled infection, other autoimmune disease, pregnancy or lactation. This sample holds PBMCs from less than 13 ml fresh peripheral blood. Amplification of TCR beta CDR3 regions used RNA as the template. TCR CDR3 regions were first amplified by RT-PCR with HTBI primers. TCRdb reprocessed the multiplex PCR reads with MiXCR, giving one entry per CDR3 protein. The sample has 250,000 to 300,000 distinct CDR3 sequences, around 13% seen once. The specimen was blood. The receptor comes from a woman between 40 and 50 years old with Graves' hyperthyroidism. The rearrangement uses TRBV19 and TRBJ1-4; no reliable D call. The DNA of the CDR3 is TGTGCCAGTAGGAACGGGAACTTGGTGGAACTGTTTTTT. As protein: CASRNGNLVELFF.